The 6 T cell receptor beta chains reported below all come from one sample, sequenced in a study of CD8 T cells in ankylosing spondylitis (dated by TCRdb to the late 2010s). Receptor libraries were prepared by 5' RACE. Sequencer: Illumina HiSeq 2500. TCRdb reprocessing: public reads trimmed at Q25 with fastp, clones called with MiXCR, in-frame beta chains kept. One record per CDR3 amino acid sequence lists the most common genes and DNA. The sample table lists some 130,000 distinct CDR3 sequences, about 7.3% of them with a count of one. 12% of the sample is taken by the ten largest. Material for sequencing was blood, either unsorted or a sorted T cell fraction (not recorded which). The receptors were sampled from a female donor with ankylosing spondylitis or in good health (not recorded which).

This clonotype came up a few times. Written as DNA, the CDR3 is TGTGCCAGCAGTTGGACTCCCAGCGGGCGTGAGCAGTTCTTC. Protein: CASSWTPSGREQFF. The chain joins TRBV6-2 or TRBV6-3 to TRBJ2-1; TRBD2 is a possible D gene (6 bases). The germline V gene has CDR1 MNHEY and CDR2 SVGEGT. CDR3 length: 14 residues. V lost 4 bases, J lost 9 bases, and 16 bases lay in between.

This clonotype was recorded at least ten times. V is TRBV15 and J is TRBJ2-3; 14 positions agree with TRBD2. V shed 5 bases and J 3 bases; nucleotides not matched to a gene: 4. This CDR3 region has 16 residues. Germline CDR1 is LNHNV and CDR2 is YYDKDF (reference sequence). The CDR3 region has the DNA TGTGCCACCAGCTTTGGACTAGCGGGGGGAACAGATACGCAGTATTTT. Translated: CATSFGLAGGTDTQYF.

This clonotype showed up many times. The chain recombines TRBV5-1 with TRBJ2-7; 7 bases are shared with TRBD1. V lost 0 bases to trimming and J lost 0 bases; unmatched junction nucleotides: 3. The CDR3 totals 15 residues. CDR1 is SGHRS, CDR2 YFSETQ, per germline. The CDR3 protein is CASSLGGQSSYEQYF. The CDR3 DNA reads TGCGCCAGCAGCTTGGGGGGACAGTCCTCCTACGAGCAGTACTTC.

This clonotype was counted at least ten times. The chain joins TRBV5-1 to TRBJ2-1; 12 bases are shared with TRBD2. From germline, CDR1 is SGHRS and CDR2 YFSETQ. Trimming cost V 4 bases and J 6 bases; bases outside gene matches: 14. This CDR3 comprises 18 residues. The CDR3 nucleotides are TGCGCCAGCAGCAAGACTAGCGGGGGACCTACCTACGGCAATGAGCAGTTCTTC. This codes for CASSKTSGGPTYGNEQFF.

This clonotype was counted many times. V usage is TRBV24-1 and J usage is TRBJ2-5; 13 bases map to TRBD2. The CDR3 has 17 residues. The V segment lost 4 bases and the J segment 2 bases; nucleotides outside the gene matches: 6. The germline CDR1 and CDR2 sequences are KGHDR and SFDVKD. CDR3 loop: CATSDAGTSGEQETQYF. The CDR3 region has the DNA TGTGCCACCAGTGACGCTGGGACTAGCGGGGAGCAAGAGACCCAGTACTTC.

This clonotype has ten or more counts. This sequence joins TRBV27 and TRBJ2-3, with unresolved D. Germline CDR1 MNHEY, CDR2 SMNVEV (reference sequence). The germline V and J ends were trimmed by 2 bases and 4 bases, with 10 bases remaining between them. The CDR3 has 14 amino acids. This chain's CDR3 is CASSLRRYADTQYF. In DNA form, the CDR3 reads TGTGCCAGCAGTTTAAGGCGGTACGCAGATACGCAGTATTTT.